This entry describes one TCR beta chain. The data originate from a study of blood T cell repertoires in COVID-19. For the study at large: Donors in the United States, Italy and Spain gave samples during acute or convalescent COVID-19. Sample material is recorded as cDNA or gDNA derived from T cells, B-cell-depleted T cells, or PBMCs.

The V gene's germline CDR1 is MNHNS and CDR2 SASEGT. This CDR3 has 15 amino acids. V lost 1 base and J lost 3, with 9 bases in between. In the original processing: Estimation of nucleated cell counts was performed using reference gene primer amplification. Sequenced by immunoSEQ multiplex PCR; TCRdb stores in-frame clones only, minus some. D and trimming come from the DNA, and the V and J calls and clone size come from that table. Of some 220,000 clones in the sample, around four fifths were seen once. The rearrangement joins TRBV6-1 to TRBJ2-2; no firm D call. This clonotype originated in a woman aged 70-85 years with COVID-19, enrolled during active disease. Sequenced input: peripheral blood. The CDR3 reads CASSEDRVHTGELFF. The CDR3 nucleotides read TGTGCCAGCAGTGAAGATCGGGTGCACACCGGGGAGCTGTTTTTT.